These 7 T cell receptor beta chains were all obtained from the same sample, sequenced in a study of pediatric ulcerative colitis. During colonoscopy, one to two rectal pinch biopsies were collected. Produced via immunoSEQ multiplex PCR; TCRdb's table is partial and in-frame only. The data show 20,000 to 25,000 clones, about 71% seen once. Input material: gut tissue. These receptors all come from a boy aged 5-17 years with severe ulcerative colitis.

The V gene is TRBV6-6, the J gene TRBJ2-5; D may be TRBD1 (6 bases). Trimming took off 3 bases at V and 1 base at J, with 9 bases between the two ends. The CDR3 totals 14 residues. Germline CDR1 reads MNHNY; CDR2 reads SVGAGI (reference sequence). The chain's CDR3 is CASSYTGTQETQYF. Written as DNA, the CDR3 is TGTGCCAGCAGTTATACAGGGACCCAAGAGACCCAGTACTTC.

The V call is TRBV18, the J call TRBJ1-5, with unresolved D. Trimming took 3 bases from V and 11 from J, leaving 14 bases between them. This CDR3 has 13 amino acids. Germline V gene lookup returns CDR1 KGHSH and CDR2 LQKENI. CDR3 sequence reads: CASSPSDSRAQHF. CDR3 DNA: TGTGCCAGCTCACCGTCGGACTCTAGGGCCCAGCATTTT. Looking up the rest from reference TRBV18 and TRBJ1-5 gives the full variable domain: NAGVMQNPRHLVRRRGQEARLRCSPMKGHSHVYWYRQLPEEGLKFMVYLQKENIIDESGMPKERFSAEFPKEGPSILRIQQVVRGDSAAYFCASSPSDSRAQHFGDGTRLSIL.

The chain employs TRBV5-6 and TRBJ2-7; a possible D gene is TRBD2 (6 bases). The CDR3 consists of 13 residues. Germline V gene sequence: CDR1 SGHDT, CDR2 YYEEEE. With 2 bases removed from V and 6 bases from J, the gap between germline ends came to 12 bases. CDR3 sequence (DNA): TGTGCCAGCAGCTTTGGAGGGGCGGGCGAGCAGTACTTC. Residues: CASSFGGAGEQYF.

The chain recombines TRBV5-1 with TRBJ2-3; D is ambiguous. This CDR3 comprises 15 residues. Germline CDR1 and CDR2: SGHRS and YFSETQ. V lost 3 bases and J lost 0, with 11 bases in between. Written as DNA, the CDR3 is TGCGCCAGCAGCTCAGACGGGTCGAGCACAGATACGCAGTATTTT. It specifies CASSSDGSSTDTQYF.

The rearrangement uses TRBV6-5 and TRBJ2-2; D gene unclear. Germline V lookup: CDR1 MNHEY, CDR2 SVGAGI. This CDR3 contains 14 residues. The V gene lost 1 base and the J gene lost 1 base, with 4 bases spanning the gap. The CDR3 DNA reads TGTGCCAGCAGTTACTTCGGGAACACCGGGGAGCTGTTTTTT. Its translation: CASSYFGNTGELFF.

The chain is built from TRBV27 and TRBJ2-6; possibly TRBD2 for D (6 bases). CDR3 length: 16 amino acids. Germline CDR1 and CDR2: MNHEY and SMNVEV (reference sequence). The V gene lost 8 bases and the J gene lost 5 bases, with 19 bases spanning the gap. CDR3 region: CASVALGGPRANVLTF. The DNA of the CDR3 is TGTGCCAGCGTGGCCCTCGGGGGACCTCGGGCCAACGTCCTGACTTTC. The full variable domain, with the rest looked up from reference TRBV27 and TRBJ2-6, is EAQVTQNPRYLITVTGKKLTVTCSQNMNHEYMSWYRQDPGLGLRQIYYSMNVEVTDKGDVPEGYKVSRKEKRNFPLILESPSPNQTSLYFCASVALGGPRANVLTFGAGSRLTVL.

This sequence joins TRBV2 and TRBJ1-3; the match to TRBD1 covers 8 bases. Germline values: CDR1 SNHLY, CDR2 FYNNEI. CDR3 length: 15 residues. The junction had 9 bases not matched to a gene; V was cut back by 4 bases and J by 7 bases. The CDR3 DNA reads as TGTGCCAGCAGTGCCCAGGGGGCAATAGGGAACACCATATATTTT. As protein: CASSAQGAIGNTIYF.